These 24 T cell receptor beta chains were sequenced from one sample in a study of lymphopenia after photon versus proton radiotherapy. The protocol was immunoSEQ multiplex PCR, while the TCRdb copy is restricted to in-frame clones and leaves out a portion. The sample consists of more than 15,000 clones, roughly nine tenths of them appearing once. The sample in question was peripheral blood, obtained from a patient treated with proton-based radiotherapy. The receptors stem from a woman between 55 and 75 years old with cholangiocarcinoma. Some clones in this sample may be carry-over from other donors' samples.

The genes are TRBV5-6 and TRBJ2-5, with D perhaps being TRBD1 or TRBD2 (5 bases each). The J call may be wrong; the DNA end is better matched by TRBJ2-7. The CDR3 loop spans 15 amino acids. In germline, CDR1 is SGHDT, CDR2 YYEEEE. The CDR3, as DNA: TGTGCCAGCAGCATCCGACAGTGGACTCACTACGAGCAGTACTTC. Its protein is CASSIRQWTHYEQYF.

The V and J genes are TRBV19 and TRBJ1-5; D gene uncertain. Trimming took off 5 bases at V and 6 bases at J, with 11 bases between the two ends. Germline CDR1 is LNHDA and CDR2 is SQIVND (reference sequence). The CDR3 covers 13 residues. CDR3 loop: CASSRGWGQPQHF. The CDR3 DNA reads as TGTGCCAGTAGTCGAGGCTGGGGTCAGCCCCAGCATTTT.

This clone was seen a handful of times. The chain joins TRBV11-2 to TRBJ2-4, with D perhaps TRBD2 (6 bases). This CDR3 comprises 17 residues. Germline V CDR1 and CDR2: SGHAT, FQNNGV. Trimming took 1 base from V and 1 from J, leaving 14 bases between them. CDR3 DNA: TGTGCCAGCAGCTTAGGGGTGGGGAGGTCGGCCAAAAACATTCAGTACTTC. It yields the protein CASSLGVGRSAKNIQYF.

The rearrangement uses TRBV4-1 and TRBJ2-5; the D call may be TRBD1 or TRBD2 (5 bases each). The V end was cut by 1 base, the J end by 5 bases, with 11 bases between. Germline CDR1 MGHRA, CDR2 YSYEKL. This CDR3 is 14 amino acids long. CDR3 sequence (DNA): TGCGCCAGCAGCCAAGTGGGACCGGTGGAGACCCAGTACTTC. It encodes CASSQVGPVETQYF.

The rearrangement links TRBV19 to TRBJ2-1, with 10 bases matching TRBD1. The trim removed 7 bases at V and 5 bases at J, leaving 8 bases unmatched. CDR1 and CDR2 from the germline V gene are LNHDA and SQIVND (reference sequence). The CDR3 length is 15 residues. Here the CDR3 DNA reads TGTGCCAGTATCCCGGACAGGGGGAGTAACAATGAGCAGTTCTTC. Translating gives CASIPDRGSNNEQFF.

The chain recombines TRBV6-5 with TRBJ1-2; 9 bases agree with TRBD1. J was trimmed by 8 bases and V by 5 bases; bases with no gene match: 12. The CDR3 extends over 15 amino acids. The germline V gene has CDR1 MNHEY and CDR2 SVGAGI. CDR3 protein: CASSPFRRTGEGYTF. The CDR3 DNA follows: TGTGCCAGCAGTCCTTTCCGGAGGACAGGGGAAGGCTACACCTTC.

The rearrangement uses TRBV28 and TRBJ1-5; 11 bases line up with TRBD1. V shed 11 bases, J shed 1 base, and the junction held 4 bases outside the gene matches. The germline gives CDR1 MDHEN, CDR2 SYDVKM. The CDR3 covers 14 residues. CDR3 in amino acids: CAGGQGASNQPQHF. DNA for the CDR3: TGTGCCGGCGGACAGGGGGCGAGCAATCAGCCCCAGCATTTT.

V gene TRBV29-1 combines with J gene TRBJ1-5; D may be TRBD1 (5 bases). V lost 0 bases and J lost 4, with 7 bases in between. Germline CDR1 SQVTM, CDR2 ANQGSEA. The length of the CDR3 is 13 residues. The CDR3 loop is CSVEEQANQPQHF. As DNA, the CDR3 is TGCAGCGTTGAAGAACAGGCAAATCAGCCCCAGCATTTT.

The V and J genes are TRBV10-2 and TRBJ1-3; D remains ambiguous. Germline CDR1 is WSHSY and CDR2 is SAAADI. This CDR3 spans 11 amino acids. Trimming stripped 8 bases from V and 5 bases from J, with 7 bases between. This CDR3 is CASQARNTIYF. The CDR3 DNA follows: TGCGCCAGCCAAGCTAGAAACACCATATATTTT.

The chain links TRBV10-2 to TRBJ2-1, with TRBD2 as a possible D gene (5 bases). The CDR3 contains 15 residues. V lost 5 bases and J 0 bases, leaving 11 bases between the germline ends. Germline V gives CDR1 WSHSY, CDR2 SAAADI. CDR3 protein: CASSPGSSSYNEQFF. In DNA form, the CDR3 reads TGCGCCAGCAGTCCGGGGTCGAGCTCCTACAATGAGCAGTTCTTC.

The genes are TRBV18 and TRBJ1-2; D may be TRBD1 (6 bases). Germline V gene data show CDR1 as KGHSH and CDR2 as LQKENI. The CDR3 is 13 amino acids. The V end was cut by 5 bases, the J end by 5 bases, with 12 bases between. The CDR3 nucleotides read TGTGCCAGCTCATTAGACAGGATTTATGGCTACACCTTC. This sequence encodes CASSLDRIYGYTF.

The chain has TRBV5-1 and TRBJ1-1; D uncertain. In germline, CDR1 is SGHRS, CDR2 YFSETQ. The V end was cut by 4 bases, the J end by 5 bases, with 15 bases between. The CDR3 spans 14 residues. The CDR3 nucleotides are TGCGCCAGCAGCATAGCGACGGGGAGTACTGAAGCTTTCTTT. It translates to CASSIATGSTEAFF.

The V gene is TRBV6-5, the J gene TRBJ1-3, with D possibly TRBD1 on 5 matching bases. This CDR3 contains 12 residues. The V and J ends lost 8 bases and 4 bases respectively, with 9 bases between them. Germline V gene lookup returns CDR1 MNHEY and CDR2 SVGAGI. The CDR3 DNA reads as TGTGCCAGCGGGGGGTACGGAAACACCATATATTTT. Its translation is CASGGYGNTIYF.

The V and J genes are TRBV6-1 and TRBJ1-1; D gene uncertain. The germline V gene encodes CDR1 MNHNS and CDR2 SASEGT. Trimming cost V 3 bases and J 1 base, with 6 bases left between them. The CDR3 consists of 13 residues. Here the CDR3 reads CASSDASNTEAFF. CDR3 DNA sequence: TGTGCCAGCAGTGATGCCTCGAACACTGAAGCTTTCTTT.

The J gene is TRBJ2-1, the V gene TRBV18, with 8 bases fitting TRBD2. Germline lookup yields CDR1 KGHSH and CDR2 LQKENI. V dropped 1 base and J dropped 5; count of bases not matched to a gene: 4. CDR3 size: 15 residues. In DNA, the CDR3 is TGTGCCAGCTCACCACGTAGCGGGATTGACAATGAGCAGTTCTTC. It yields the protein CASSPRSGIDNEQFF.

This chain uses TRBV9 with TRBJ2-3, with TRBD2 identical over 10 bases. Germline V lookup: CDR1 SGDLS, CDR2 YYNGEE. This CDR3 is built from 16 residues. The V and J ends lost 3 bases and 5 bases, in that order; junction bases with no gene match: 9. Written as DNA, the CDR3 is TGTGCCAGCAGCGGCGAAGCGGGGGGGCCGGAAGATACGCAGTATTTT. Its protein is CASSGEAGGPEDTQYF.

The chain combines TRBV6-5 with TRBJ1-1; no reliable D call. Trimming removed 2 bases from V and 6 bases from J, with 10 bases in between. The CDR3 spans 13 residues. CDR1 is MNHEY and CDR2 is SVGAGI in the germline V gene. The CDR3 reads CASSYGPLAEAFF. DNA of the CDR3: TGTGCCAGCAGTTACGGTCCTTTGGCTGAAGCTTTCTTT.

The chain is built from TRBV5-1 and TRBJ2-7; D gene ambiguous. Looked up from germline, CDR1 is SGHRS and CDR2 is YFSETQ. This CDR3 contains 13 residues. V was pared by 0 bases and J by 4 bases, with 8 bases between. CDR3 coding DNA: TGCGCCAGCAGCTTGGGCAGGACGTACGAGCAGTACTTC. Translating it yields CASSLGRTYEQYF.

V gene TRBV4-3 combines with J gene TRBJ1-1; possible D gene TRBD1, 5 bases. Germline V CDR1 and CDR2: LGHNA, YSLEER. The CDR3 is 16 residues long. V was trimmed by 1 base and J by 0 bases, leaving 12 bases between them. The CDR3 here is CASSQGGADMNTEAFF. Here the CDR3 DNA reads TGCGCCAGCAGCCAAGGTGGGGCAGATATGAACACTGAAGCTTTCTTT.

The CDR3 loop is CASSLGQGDSNTGELFF. CDR3 DNA sequence: TGCGCCAGCAGCTTGGGACAGGGGGACTCGAACACCGGGGAGCTGTTTTTT. This chain connects TRBV5-1 to TRBJ2-2, with 9 bases identical to TRBD1. The CDR3 has 17 residues. V shed 0 bases and J 0 bases; nucleotides not matched to a gene: 3. Germline V gene sequence: CDR1 SGHRS, CDR2 YFSETQ.

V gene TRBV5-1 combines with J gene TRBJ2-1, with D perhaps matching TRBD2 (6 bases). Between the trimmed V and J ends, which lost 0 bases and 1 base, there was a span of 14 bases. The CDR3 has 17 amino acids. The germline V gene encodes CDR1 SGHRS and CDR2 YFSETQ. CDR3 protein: CASSLGRGKGSYNEQFF. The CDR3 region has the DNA TGCGCCAGCAGCTTGGGCCGCGGGAAAGGTTCCTACAATGAGCAGTTCTTC.

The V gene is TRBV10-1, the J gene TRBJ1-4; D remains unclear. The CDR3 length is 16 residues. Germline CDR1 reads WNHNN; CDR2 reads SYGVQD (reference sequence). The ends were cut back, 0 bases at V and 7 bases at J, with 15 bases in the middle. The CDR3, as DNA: TGCGCCAGCAGTGAGTCGGCTGCCTCGGACTTTGAAAAACTGTTTTTT. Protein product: CASSESAASDFEKLFF.

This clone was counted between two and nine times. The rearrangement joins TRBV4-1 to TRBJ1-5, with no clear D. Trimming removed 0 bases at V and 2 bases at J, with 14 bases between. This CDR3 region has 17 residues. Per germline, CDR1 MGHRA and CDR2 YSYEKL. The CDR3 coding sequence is TGCGCCAGCAGCCAAGATACGCGAGGGCTCGGCAATCAGCCCCAGCATTTT. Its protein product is CASSQDTRGLGNQPQHF.

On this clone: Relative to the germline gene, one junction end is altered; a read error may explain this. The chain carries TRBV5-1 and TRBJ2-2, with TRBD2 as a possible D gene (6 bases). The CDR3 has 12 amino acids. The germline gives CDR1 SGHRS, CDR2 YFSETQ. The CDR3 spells CASSFNGGEPFF. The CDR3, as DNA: TGCGCCAGCAGCTTCAATGGCGGGGAGCCGTTTTTT.